The rows below give T cell receptor beta chains drawn from one sample of a study of blood T cell repertoires in COVID-19. Some clones are missing from TCRdb's copy, which holds only in-frame ones; the method was immunoSEQ multiplex PCR. The data show approximately 250,000 clones, about 79% seen once. Sequences were obtained from peripheral blood. The receptors shown here come from a man aged 35-49 years who had recovered from COVID-19. Both conserved end residues are part of each CDR3. D genes are given only for firm matches. Part of the rows lack a size; the others show once, few, many or a class for expanded clones.

cdr3_aa: CATSRGEGAYYGYTF
cdr3_nt: TGTGCCACCAGCAGAGGGGAAGGGGCCTACTATGGCTACACCTTC
clone_size: NA
j_call: TRBJ1-2
d_call: NA
v_call: TRBV15

cdr3_aa: CASSPKGQNSYEQYF
cdr3_nt: TGCGCCAGCAGCCCCAAGGGACAGAACTCCTACGAGCAGTACTTC
clone_size: NA
j_call: TRBJ2-7
d_call: TRBD1
v_call: TRBV4-1

cdr3_aa: CASSVGTGVETQYF
cdr3_nt: TGTGCCAGCAGTGTTGGGACAGGGGTGGAGACCCAGTACTTC
clone_size: NA
j_call: TRBJ2-5
d_call: TRBD1
v_call: TRBV2

cdr3_aa: CSASRAGRLYEQYF
cdr3_nt: TGCAGTGCCAGTCGCGCCGGGAGGTTGTACGAGCAGTACTTC
clone_size: NA
j_call: TRBJ2-7
d_call: TRBD2
v_call: TRBV20-1

cdr3_aa: CASSLFYFQAGGTYNEQFF
cdr3_nt: TGTGCCAGCAGCTTATTTTATTTTCAGGCGGGAGGGACCTACAATGAGCAGTTCTTC
clone_size: NA
j_call: TRBJ2-1
d_call: TRBD2
v_call: TRBV7-2

cdr3_aa: CATRQGEDQPQHF
cdr3_nt: TGTGCCACCCGACAGGGGGAAGATCAGCCCCAGCATTTT
clone_size: NA
j_call: TRBJ1-5
d_call: TRBD1
v_call: TRBV24-1

cdr3_aa: CASSGPLNEKLFF
cdr3_nt: TGTGCCAGTAGCGGTCCGCTTAATGAAAAACTGTTTTTT
clone_size: NA
j_call: TRBJ1-4
d_call: NA
v_call: TRBV19

cdr3_aa: CASSPGSSYEQYF
cdr3_nt: TGTGCCAGCTCACCAGGGAGCTCCTACGAGCAGTACTTC
clone_size: NA
j_call: TRBJ2-7
d_call: NA
v_call: TRBV18

cdr3_aa: CAISLTGNQGTEAFF
cdr3_nt: TGTGCCATCAGCTTGACAGGGAATCAGGGCACTGAAGCTTTCTTT
clone_size: NA
j_call: TRBJ1-1
d_call: TRBD1
v_call: TRBV10-3

cdr3_aa: CASSWGQTTLF
cdr3_nt: TGCGCCAGCAGCTGGGGACAGACAACCCTCTTT
clone_size: NA
j_call: TRBJ1-1
d_call: TRBD1
v_call: TRBV5-1

cdr3_aa: CASSLQAGTEAFF
cdr3_nt: TGTGCCAGCAGCCTACAAGCGGGGACTGAAGCTTTCTTT
clone_size: once
j_call: TRBJ1-1
d_call: NA
v_call: TRBV6-2/TRBV6-3

cdr3_aa: CASSLVRGLAEAFF
cdr3_nt: TGTGCCAGCAGCTTAGTCAGGGGGCTCGCTGAAGCTTTCTTT
clone_size: NA
j_call: TRBJ1-1
d_call: TRBD1
v_call: TRBV11-2

cdr3_aa: CASSEARVGQGAYEQYF
cdr3_nt: TGTGCCAGCAGTGAAGCGCGAGTAGGACAGGGGGCCTACGAGCAGTACTTC
clone_size: NA
j_call: TRBJ2-7
d_call: TRBD1
v_call: TRBV6-1

cdr3_aa: CASSLGQGESSGNTIYF
cdr3_nt: TGTGCCAGCAGTCTAGGACAGGGGGAGAGCTCTGGAAACACCATATATTTT
clone_size: NA
j_call: TRBJ1-3
d_call: TRBD1
v_call: TRBV5-4

cdr3_aa: CASSQSLAGGLYEQYF
cdr3_nt: TGCGCCAGCAGCCAATCACTAGCGGGGGGACTGTACGAGCAGTACTTC
clone_size: NA
j_call: TRBJ2-7
d_call: TRBD2
v_call: TRBV4-1

cdr3_aa: CASSRIREEEKLFF
cdr3_nt: TGCGCCAGCAGCCGGATTCGGGAGGAGGAAAAACTGTTTTTT
clone_size: NA
j_call: TRBJ1-4
d_call: NA
v_call: TRBV4-1

cdr3_aa: CASSLAGGNTEAFF
cdr3_nt: TGTGCCAGCAGCTTAGCCGGGGGGAACACTGAAGCTTTCTTT
clone_size: NA
j_call: TRBJ1-1
d_call: NA
v_call: TRBV7-2

cdr3_aa: CASSAVGGKGLSDGYTF
cdr3_nt: TGTGCCAGCAGTGCGGTTGGAGGGAAGGGTCTCAGTGATGGCTACACCTTC
clone_size: few
j_call: TRBJ1-2
d_call: NA
v_call: TRBV6-1